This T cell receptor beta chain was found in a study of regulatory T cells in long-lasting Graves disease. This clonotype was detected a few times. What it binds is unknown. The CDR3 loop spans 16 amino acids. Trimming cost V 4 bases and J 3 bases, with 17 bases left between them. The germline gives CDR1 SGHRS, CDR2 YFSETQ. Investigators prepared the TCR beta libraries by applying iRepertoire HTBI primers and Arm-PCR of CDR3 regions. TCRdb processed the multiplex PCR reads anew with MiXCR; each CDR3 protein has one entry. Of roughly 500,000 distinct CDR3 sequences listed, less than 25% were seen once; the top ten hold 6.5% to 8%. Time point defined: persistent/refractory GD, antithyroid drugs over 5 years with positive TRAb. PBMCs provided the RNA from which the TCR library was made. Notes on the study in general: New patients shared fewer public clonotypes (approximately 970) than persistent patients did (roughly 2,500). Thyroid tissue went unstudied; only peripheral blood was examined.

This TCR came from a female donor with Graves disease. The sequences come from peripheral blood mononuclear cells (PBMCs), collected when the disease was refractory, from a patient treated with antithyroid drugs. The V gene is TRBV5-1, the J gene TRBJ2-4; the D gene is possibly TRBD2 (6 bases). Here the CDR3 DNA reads TGCGCCAGCAGCCCGGGGGACTTCCGAGTCAAAAACATTCAGTACTTC. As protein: CASSPGDFRVKNIQYF. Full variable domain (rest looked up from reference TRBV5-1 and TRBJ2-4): KAGVTQTPRYLIKTRGQQVTLSCSPISGHRSVSWYQQTPGQGLQFLFEYFSETQRNKGNFPGRFSGRQFSNSRSEMNVSTLELGDSALYLCASSPGDFRVKNIQYFGAGTRLSVL.